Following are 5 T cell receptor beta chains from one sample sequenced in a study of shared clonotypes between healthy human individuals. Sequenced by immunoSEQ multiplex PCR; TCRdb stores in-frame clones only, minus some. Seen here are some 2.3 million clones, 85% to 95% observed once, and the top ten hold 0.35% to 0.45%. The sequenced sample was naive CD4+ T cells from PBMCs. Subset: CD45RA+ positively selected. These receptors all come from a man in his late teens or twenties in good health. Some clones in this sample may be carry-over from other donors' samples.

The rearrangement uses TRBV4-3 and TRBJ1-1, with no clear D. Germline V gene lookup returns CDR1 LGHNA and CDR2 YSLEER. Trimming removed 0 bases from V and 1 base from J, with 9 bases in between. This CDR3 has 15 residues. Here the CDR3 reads CASSQEIGRNTEAFF. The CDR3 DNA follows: TGCGCCAGCAGCCAAGAGATAGGGAGGAACACTGAAGCTTTCTTT.

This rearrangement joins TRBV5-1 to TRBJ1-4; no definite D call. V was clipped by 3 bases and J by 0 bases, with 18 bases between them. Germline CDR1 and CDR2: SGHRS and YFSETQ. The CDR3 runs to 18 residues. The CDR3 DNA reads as TGCGCCAGCAGCTGGACCGGCCCGGCAACCGCAACTAATGAAAAACTGTTTTTT. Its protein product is CASSWTGPATATNEKLFF.

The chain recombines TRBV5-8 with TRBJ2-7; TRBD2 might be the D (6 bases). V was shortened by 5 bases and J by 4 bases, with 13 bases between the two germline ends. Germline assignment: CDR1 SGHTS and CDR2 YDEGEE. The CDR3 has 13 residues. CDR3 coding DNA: TGTGCCAGCAGTGCCGGGACTCTTTACGAGCAGTACTTC. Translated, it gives CASSAGTLYEQYF.

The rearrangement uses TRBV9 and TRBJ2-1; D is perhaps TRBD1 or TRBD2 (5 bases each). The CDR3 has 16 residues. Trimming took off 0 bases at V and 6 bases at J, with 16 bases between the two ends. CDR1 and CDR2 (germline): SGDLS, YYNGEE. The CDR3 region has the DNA TGTGCCAGCAGCGTAGCTAAACTAGTAAGGGGCAATGAGCAGTTCTTC. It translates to CASSVAKLVRGNEQFF.

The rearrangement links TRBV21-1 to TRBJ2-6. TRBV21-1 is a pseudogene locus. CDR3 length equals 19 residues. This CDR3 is CASRFSGAPSDSGANVLTF. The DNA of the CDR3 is TGTGCCAGCCGCTTCTCGGGGGCTCCCTCCGACTCTGGGGCCAACGTCCTGACTTTC.